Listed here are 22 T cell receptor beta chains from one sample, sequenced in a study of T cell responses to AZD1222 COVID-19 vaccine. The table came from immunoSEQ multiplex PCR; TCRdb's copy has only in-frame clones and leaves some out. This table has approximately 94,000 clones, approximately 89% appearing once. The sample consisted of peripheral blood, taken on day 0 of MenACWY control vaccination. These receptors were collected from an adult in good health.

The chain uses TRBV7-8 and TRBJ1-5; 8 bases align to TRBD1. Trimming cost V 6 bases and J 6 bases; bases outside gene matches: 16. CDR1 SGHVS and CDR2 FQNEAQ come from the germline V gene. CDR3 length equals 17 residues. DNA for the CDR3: TGTGCCAGCAGTCCAAGAGGGAGGCAGGGGGCTCGTCAGCCCCAGCATTTT. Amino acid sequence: CASSPRGRQGARQPQHF.

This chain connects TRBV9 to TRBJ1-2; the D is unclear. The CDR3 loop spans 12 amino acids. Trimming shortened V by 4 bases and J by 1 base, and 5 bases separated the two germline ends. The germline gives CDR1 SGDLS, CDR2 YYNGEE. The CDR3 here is CASSPINYGYTF. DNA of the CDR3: TGTGCCAGCAGCCCCATTAACTATGGCTACACCTTC.

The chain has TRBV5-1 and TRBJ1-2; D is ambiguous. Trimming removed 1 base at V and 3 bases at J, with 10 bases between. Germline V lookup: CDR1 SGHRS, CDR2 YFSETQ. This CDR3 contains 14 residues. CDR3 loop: CASSLNSGDYGYTF. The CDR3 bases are TGCGCCAGCAGCTTGAACTCTGGCGACTATGGCTACACCTTC.

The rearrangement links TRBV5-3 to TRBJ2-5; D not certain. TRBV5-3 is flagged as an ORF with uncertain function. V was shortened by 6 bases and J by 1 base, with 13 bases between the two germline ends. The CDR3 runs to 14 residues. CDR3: CARKTLRPQETQYF. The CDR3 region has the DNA TGTGCCAGAAAAACCCTAAGGCCCCAAGAGACCCAGTACTTC.

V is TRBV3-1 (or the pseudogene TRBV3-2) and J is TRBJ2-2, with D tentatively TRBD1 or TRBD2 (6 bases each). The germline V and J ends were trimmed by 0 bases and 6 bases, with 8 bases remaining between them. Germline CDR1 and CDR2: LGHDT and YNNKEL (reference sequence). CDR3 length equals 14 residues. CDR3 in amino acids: CASSQEGGSGELFF. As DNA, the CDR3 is TGTGCCAGCAGCCAAGAAGGGGGGTCCGGGGAGCTGTTTTTT.

CDR3 sequence: CASSYGNQPQHF. The CDR3 coding sequence is TGTGCCAGCAGTTACGGCAATCAGCCCCAGCATTTT. The genes are TRBV12-3 or TRBV12-4 and TRBJ1-5; no clear D gene. The V end lost 4 bases, the J end lost 2 bases, and 3 bases lay between the germline ends. CDR3 length equals 12 residues.

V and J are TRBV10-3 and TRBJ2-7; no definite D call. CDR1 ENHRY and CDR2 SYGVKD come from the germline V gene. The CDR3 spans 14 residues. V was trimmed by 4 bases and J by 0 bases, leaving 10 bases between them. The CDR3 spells CAISASVSSYEQYF. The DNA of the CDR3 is TGTGCCATCAGTGCTTCGGTTAGCTCCTACGAGCAGTACTTC.

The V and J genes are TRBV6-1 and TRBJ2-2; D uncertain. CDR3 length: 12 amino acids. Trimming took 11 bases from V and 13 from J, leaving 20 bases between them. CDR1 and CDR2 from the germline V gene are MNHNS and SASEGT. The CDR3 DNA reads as TGTGCCCCCCAGCACGGAAAGGTACGGCTGTTTTTT. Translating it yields CAPQHGKVRLFF.

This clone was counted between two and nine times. CDR3 sequence reads: CASSDRDRVVPYEQYF. The CDR3 DNA is TGTGCCAGCAGTGATCGGGACAGGGTGGTGCCCTACGAGCAGTACTTC. The chain couples TRBV6-4 to TRBJ2-7; 9 bases line up with TRBD1. The germline V gene has CDR1 MRHNA and CDR2 SNTAGT. Trimming cost V 3 bases and J 2 bases; bases outside gene matches: 8. This CDR3 has 16 residues.

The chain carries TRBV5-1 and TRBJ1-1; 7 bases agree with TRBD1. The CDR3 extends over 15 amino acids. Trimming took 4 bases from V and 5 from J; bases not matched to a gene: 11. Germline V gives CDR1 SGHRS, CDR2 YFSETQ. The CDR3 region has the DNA TGCGCCAGCAGCCTGTTACAGGGGCGTGGGACTGAAGCTTTCTTT. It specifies CASSLLQGRGTEAFF. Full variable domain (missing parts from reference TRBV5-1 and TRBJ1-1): KAGVTQTPRYLIKTRGQQVTLSCSPISGHRSVSWYQQTPGQGLQFLFEYFSETQRNKGNFPGRFSGRQFSNSRSEMNVSTLELGDSALYLCASSLLQGRGTEAFFGQGTRLTVV.

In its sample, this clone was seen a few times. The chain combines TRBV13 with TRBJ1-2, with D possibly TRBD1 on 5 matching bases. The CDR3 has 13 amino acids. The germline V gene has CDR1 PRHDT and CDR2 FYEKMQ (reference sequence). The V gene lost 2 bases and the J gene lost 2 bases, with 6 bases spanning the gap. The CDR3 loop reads CASSLPGNYGYTF. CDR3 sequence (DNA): TGTGCCAGCAGCTTACCAGGGAACTATGGCTACACCTTC. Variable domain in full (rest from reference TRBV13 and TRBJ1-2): AAGVIQSPRHLIKEKRETATLKCYPIPRHDTVYWYQQGPGQDPQFLISFYEKMQSDKGSIPDRFSAQQFSDYHSELNMSSLELGDSALYFCASSLPGNYGYTFGSGTRLTVV.

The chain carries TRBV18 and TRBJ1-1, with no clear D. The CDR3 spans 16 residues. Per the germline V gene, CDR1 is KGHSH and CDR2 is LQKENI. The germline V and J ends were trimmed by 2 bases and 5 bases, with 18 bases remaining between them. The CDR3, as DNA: TGTGCCAGCTCACCAACGTCGACCACCTTCGAAACTGAAGCTTTCTTT. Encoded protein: CASSPTSTTFETEAFF.

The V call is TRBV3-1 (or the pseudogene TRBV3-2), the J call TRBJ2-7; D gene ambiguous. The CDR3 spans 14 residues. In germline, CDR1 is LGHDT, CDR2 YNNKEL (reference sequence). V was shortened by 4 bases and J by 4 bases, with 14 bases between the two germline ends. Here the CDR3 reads CASSPGHSGYEQYF. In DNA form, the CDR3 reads TGTGCCAGCAGCCCGGGCCATTCCGGGTACGAGCAGTACTTC.

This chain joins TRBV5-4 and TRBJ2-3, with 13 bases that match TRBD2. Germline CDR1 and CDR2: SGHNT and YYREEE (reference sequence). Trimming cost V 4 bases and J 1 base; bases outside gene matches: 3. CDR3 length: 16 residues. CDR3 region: CASSPGTSGGTDTQYF. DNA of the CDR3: TGTGCCAGCAGCCCAGGGACTAGCGGGGGCACAGATACGCAGTATTTT.

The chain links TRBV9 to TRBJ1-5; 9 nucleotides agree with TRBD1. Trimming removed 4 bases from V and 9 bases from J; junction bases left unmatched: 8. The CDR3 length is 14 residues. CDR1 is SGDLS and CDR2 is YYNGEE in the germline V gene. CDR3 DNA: TGTGCCAGCAGCCCAGGACAGGGGAGATTGCCCCAGCATTTT. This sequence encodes CASSPGQGRLPQHF.

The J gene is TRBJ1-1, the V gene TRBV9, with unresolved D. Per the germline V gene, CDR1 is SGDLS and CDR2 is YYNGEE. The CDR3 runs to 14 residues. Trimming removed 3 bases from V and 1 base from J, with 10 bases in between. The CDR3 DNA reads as TGTGCCAGCAGCGCGGGTGGGAGGAACACTGAAGCTTTCTTT. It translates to CASSAGGRNTEAFF.

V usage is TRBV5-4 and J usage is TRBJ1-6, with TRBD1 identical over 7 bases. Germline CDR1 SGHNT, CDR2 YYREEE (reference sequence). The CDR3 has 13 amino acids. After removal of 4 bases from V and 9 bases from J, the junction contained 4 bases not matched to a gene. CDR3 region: CASSPNRGSPLHF. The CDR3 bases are TGTGCCAGCAGCCCGAACAGGGGTTCACCCCTCCACTTT. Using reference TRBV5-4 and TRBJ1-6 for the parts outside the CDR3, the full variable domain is ETGVTQSPTHLIKTRGQQVTLRCSSQSGHNTVSWYQQALGQGPQFIFQYYREEENGRGNFPPRFSGLQFPNYSSELNVNALELDDSALYLCASSPNRGSPLHFGNGTRLTVT.

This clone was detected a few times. CDR3 coding DNA: TGTGCCAGCAGCCCGAGGAGGGTGTATAATTCACCCCTCCACTTT. It is translated as CASSPRRVYNSPLHF. The chain employs TRBV7-2 and TRBJ1-6; D gene unclear. Germline values: CDR1 SGHTA, CDR2 FQGNSA. The CDR3 sequence is 15 residues long. V lost 5 bases and J lost 4, with 12 bases in between.

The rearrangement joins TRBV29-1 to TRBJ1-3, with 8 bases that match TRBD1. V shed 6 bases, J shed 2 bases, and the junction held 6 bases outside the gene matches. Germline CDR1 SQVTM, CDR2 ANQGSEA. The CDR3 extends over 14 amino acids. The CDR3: CSVGTGGAGNTIYF. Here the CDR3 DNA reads TGCAGCGTGGGAACAGGGGGAGCTGGAAACACCATATATTTT.

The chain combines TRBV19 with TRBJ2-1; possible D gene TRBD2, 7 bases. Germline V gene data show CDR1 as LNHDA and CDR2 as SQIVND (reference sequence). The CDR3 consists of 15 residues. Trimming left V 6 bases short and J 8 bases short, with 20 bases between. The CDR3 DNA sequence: TGTGCCAGTAGGCTGGGGGGGCCCGGGGTCCATGAGCAGTTCTTC. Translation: CASRLGGPGVHEQFF.

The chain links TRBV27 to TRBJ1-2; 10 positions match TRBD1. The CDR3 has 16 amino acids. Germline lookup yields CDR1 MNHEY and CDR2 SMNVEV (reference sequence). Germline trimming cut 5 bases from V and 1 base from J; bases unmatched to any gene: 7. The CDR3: CASSPGTGASNYGYTF. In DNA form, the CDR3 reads TGTGCCAGCAGTCCGGGGACAGGGGCAAGTAACTATGGCTACACCTTC.

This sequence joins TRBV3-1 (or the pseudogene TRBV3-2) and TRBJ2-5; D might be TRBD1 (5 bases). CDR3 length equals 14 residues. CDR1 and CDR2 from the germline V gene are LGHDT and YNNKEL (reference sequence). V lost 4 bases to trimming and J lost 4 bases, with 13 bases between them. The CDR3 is CASSPSQGRETQYF. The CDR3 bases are TGTGCCAGCAGCCCCTCGCAGGGTCGAGAGACCCAGTACTTC.